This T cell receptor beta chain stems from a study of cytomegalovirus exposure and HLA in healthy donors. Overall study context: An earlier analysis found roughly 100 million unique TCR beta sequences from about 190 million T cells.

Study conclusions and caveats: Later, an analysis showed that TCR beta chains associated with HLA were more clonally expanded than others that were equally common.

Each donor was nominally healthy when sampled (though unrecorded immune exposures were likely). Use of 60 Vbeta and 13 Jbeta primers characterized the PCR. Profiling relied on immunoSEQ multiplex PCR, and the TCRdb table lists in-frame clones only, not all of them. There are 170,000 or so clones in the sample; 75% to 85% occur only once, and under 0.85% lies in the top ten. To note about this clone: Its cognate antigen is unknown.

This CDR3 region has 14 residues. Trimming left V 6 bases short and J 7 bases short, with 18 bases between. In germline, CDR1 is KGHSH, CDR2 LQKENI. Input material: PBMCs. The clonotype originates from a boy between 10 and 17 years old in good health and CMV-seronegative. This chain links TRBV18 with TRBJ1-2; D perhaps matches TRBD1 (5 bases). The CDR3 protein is CASSLTSGGSGYTF. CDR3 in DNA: TGTGCCAGCTCCCTCACGAGCGGGGGGAGTGGCTACACCTTC.